The 5 T cell receptor beta chains reported below all come from one sample, sequenced in a study of technical replicates of blood from a few donors. Some clones are missing from TCRdb's copy, which holds only in-frame ones; the method was immunoSEQ multiplex PCR. The sample records under 100,000 clones, around 96% being singletons. Sequencing was carried out using T cells isolated from PBMCs. These receptors were obtained from a human donor in good health.

The chain couples TRBV30 to TRBJ2-1, with D perhaps matching TRBD2 (5 bases). This CDR3 has 14 amino acids. V lost 2 bases to trimming and J lost 2 bases, with 10 bases between them. Germline CDR1 reads GTSNPN; CDR2 reads SVGIG (reference sequence). The CDR3 spells CAWSTLAPYNEQFF. The CDR3 region has the DNA TGTGCCTGGAGTACCCTAGCCCCCTACAATGAGCAGTTCTTC.

The chain uses TRBV7-3 and TRBJ1-5; D perhaps matches TRBD1 (5 bases). The CDR3 covers 16 residues. The germline V gene encodes CDR1 SGHTA and CDR2 FQGTGA. V lost 2 bases and J lost 3, with 14 bases in between. The CDR3 DNA sequence: TGTGCCAGCAGCTTACGGCTTGAGGACAACAATCAGCCCCAGCATTTT. Translating gives CASSLRLEDNNQPQHF.

The chain employs TRBV28 and TRBJ1-2, with D unresolved. The germline V and J ends were trimmed by 5 bases and 3 bases, with 19 bases remaining between them. Looked up from germline, CDR1 is MDHEN and CDR2 is SYDVKM. The CDR3 runs to 16 residues. CDR3 DNA sequence: TGTGCCAGCAGTGAAATGGAGCCTCCGAGGTACTATGGCTACACCTTC. Residues: CASSEMEPPRYYGYTF.

The rearrangement links TRBV5-1 to TRBJ2-5; 9 bases map to TRBD1. J lost 4 bases, V lost 7 bases, and 8 bases had no gene match. The germline gives CDR1 SGHRS, CDR2 YFSETQ. This CDR3 is 14 amino acids long. The CDR3 DNA is TGCGCCAGCTTCCGGGACAGGGAGACAGAGACCCAGTACTTC. Its translation: CASFRDRETETQYF.

The rearrangement joins TRBV12-5 to TRBJ2-1, with 11 nucleotides matching TRBD2. Looked up from germline, CDR1 is LGHNT and CDR2 is FRNRAP. J lost 0 bases, V lost 6 bases, and 7 bases had no gene match. The length of the CDR3 is 17 residues. The CDR3 DNA follows: TGTGCTAGTGGGGGGGGACTAGCGGTGAGCTCCTACAATGAGCAGTTCTTC. Its translation: CASGGGLAVSSYNEQFF.